This T cell receptor (beta chain) was identified in a study of T cell responses to AZD1222 COVID-19 vaccine. The assay was immunoSEQ multiplex PCR, and TCRdb's table has in-frame clones only and misses some. The sample has some 130,000 clones; 85% to 95% are singletons. Study-level points and caveats: Spike was spanned by vaccine-associated CD4 TCRs, which were dominant at 160-218 and 743-854. Donors were mostly white British, more females; clonal diversity possibly underestimated. Repertoire sampling was restricted to post-peak T cell response timepoints.

Pooled samples include second doses given at about 4 or 12 weeks. The CDR3 sequence is 15 residues long. The germline CDR1 and CDR2 sequences are SGDLS and YYNGEE. The J segment lost 2 bases and the V segment lost 1 base, leaving 4 bases of the junction unmatched. As regards this clone: Its specificity is unknown.

This clonotype was sampled from an adult who received the AZD1222 COVID-19 vaccine. The chain couples TRBV9 to TRBJ2-5, with 8 bases lining up with TRBD2. The material was peripheral blood, obtained 28 days after the second AZD1222 dose. DNA for the CDR3: TGTGCCAGCAGCGTAACGGGGGGGCCGCAAGAGACCCAGTACTTC. Its protein is CASSVTGGPQETQYF.